The present T cell receptor beta chain was sequenced within a study of lymphopenia after photon versus proton radiotherapy. Method: immunoSEQ multiplex PCR; TCRdb's copy keeps in-frame clones and lacks some. Among more than 25,000 clones listed, over 80% were seen once. The CDR3 is 19 amino acids. V was cut by 0 bases and J by 0 bases, with 17 bases left in between. Germline-derived CDR1 and CDR2 are MNHNS and SASEGT. V and J are TRBV6-1 and TRBJ2-2, with D possibly matching TRBD2 (5 bases). Source: peripheral blood, taken from a patient treated with photon-based radiotherapy. The TCR was taken from a woman in her forties or fifties with pancreatic cancer. CDR3 sequence reads: CASSEAASRSFANTGELFF. Here the CDR3 DNA reads TGTGCCAGCAGTGAAGCTGCTAGCAGGTCGTTCGCGAACACCGGGGAGCTGTTTTTT.